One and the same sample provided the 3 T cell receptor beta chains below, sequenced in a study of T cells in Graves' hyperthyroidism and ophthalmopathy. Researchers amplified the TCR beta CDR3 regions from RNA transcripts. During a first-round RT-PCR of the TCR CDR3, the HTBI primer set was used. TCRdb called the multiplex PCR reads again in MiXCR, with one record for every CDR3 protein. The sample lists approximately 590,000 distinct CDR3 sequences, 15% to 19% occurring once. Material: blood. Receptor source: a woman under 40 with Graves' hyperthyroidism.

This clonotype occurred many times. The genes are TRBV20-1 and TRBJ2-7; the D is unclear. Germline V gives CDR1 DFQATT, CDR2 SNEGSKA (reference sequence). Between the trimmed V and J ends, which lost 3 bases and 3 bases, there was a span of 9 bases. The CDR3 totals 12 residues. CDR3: CSARVGGYEQYF. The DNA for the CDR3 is TGCAGTGCTAGGGTCGGTGGCTACGAGCAGTACTTC.

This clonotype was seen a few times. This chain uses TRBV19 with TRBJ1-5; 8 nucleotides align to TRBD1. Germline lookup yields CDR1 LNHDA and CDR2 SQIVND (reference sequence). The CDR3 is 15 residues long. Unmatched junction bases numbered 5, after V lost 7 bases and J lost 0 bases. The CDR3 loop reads CASKKTGASNQPQHF. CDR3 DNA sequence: TGTGCCAGTAAAAAGACAGGGGCTAGCAATCAGCCCCAGCATTTT.

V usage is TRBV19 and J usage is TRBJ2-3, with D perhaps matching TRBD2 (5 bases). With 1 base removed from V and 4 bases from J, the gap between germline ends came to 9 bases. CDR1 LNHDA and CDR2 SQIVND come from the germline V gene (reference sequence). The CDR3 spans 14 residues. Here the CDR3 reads CASSIGLASDTQYF. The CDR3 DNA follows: TGTGCCAGTAGTATAGGGCTAGCTTCAGATACGCAGTATTTT.